This T cell receptor beta chain was found in a study of beta chain features in type 1 diabetes. Study context: Healthy donors resembled patients in age, gender and cell yields. General study results and limits: Overrepresentation of cells with high TCR expression could result from cDNA sequencing. VDJ junctions sequenced from type 1 diabetes patients showed fewer insertions and more deletions.

The sequenced template was cDNA made from the entire isolated RNA. The data were produced by immunoSEQ multiplex PCR, yet TCRdb's version contains in-frame clones alone and is incomplete. The data contain around 300,000 clones, 9.5% to 12% of them singletons. Sorted populations were all over 98% pure. Comment on this clone: Its antigen is as yet unknown.

The TCR sequence derives from a woman aged 25 to 45 in good health. Sequenced sample: naive CD4+ T cells from blood.

The CDR3 loop reads CASSSDLTSPAYNEQFF. CDR3 coding DNA: TGTGCCAGCAGTTCCGACCTGACTAGTCCTGCCTACAATGAGCAGTTCTTC. V is TRBV28 and J is TRBJ2-1; D possibly corresponds to TRBD2 (6 bases). This CDR3 contains 17 residues. Trimming cost V 4 bases and J 2 bases, with 18 bases left between them. Germline V gene sequence: CDR1 MDHEN, CDR2 SYDVKM. Complete variable domain (other parts from reference TRBV28 and TRBJ2-1): DVKVTQSSRYLVKRTGEKVFLECVQDMDHENMFWYRQDPGLGLRLIYFSYDVKMKEKGDIPEGYSVSREKKERFSLILESASTNQTSMYLCASSSDLTSPAYNEQFFGPGTRLTVL.